This note documents a single T cell receptor (beta chain) sequence. As yet, its antigen is unknown. Libraries were prepared by immunoSEQ multiplex PCR; TCRdb keeps only in-frame clonotypes and omits some of them. The data show 16,000 or so clones, more than 90% seen once. These data belong to a study of T cell repertoires in ileal Crohn's disease. Across the whole study: Patients had a median roughly 8-year disease duration, and less than 40% were active smokers. Findings and limits, study-wide: Every patient over 26.8% clonality showed endoscopic recurrence. Clonal expansions were more frequent in active smokers than non-smokers at surgery.

V was cut by 0 bases and J by 1 base, with 4 bases left in between. Germline lookup yields CDR1 LGHNA and CDR2 YNFKEQ. There are 15 residues in the CDR3. Time point reported: inflamed ileum from the surgical specimen. V and J are TRBV4-2 and TRBJ2-6; D gene ambiguous. The TCR originated in an adult with Crohn's disease. Sequenced input: ileal tissue. Written as DNA, the CDR3 is TGTGCCAGCAGCCAAGACAGGTCTGGGGCCAACGTCCTGACTTTC. Translating it yields CASSQDRSGANVLTF.